This is a list of T cell receptor beta chains from one sample in a study of immune evolution from preneoplasia to lung adenocarcinoma. Assay used: immunoSEQ multiplex PCR; TCRdb lists only in-frame clones, some missing. In the table there are roughly 40,000 clones, over 75% of which are singletons. The specimen sequenced was FFPE invasive lung adenocarcinoma tissue. These TCRs come from a person between 55 and 70 years old with lung adenocarcinoma. CDR3s leave out the opening cysteine and the closing phenylalanine or tryptophan.

TRBV2	ASRGVAPSNQPQH
TRBV2	ASSLTGRDTEAF
TRBV28	ATVPGDRYPEQY
TRBV20-1	SVYRTDTQY
TRBV18	ASSPPSQGDGYT
TRBV6-5	ASSWDRGLNTEAF
TRBV18	ASSPRGETQY
TRBV19	ASSILKKGGVEKLF
TRBV5-1	ASRFALGSTGELF
TRBV28	ASSFRGLPTDGYT
TRBV4-2	ASSPLLAGRNIQY
TRBV15	ATSRAANYGYT
TRBV7-3	ASSLTGELF
TRBV29-1	SVDVSGANVLT
TRBV7-2	ASSTKRAGNEKLF
TRBV18	ASEVYNEQF
TRBV7-9	ASSLGTGYEKLF
TRBV28	ASSSGGVAAYKNIQY
TRBV7-2	ASSLAAGFLETQY
TRBV2	ASARDSNQPQH
TRBV7-2	ANSPGLSTDTQY
TRBV7-2	ASSKGDTYNEQF
TRBV29-1	SVRVMNTEAF
TRBV28	ASSPNGGNQPQH
TRBV14	ASSPDRGRSNEQF
TRBV7-3	ASSLAGSYNEQF
TRBV7-9	ASSLVAGTKNIQY
TRBV19	ASSIPGREQY
TRBV28	ASREEYEQF
TRBV7-8	ASSWTGKNTEAF
TRBV30	AWSLWSGGYEQY
TRBV6-5	ASAAGNRGYT
TRBV5-1	ASRVGDKNTEAF
TRBV19	ASSSVRGGPTEAF
TRBV5-1	ASSLTLDGPYEQY
TRBV6-5	AAGPGARYEQY
TRBV28	ASSLRSGGELF
TRBV5-1	ASSHGQTDTQY
TRBV5-1	ASSHEGGNQPQH
TRBV25-1	ASREADGSKNIQY
TRBV7-2	ASSLVVGTKYNEQF
TRBV14	ASSGYGEAF
TRBV7-2	ASSRDYTSYNEQF
TRBV5-1	ASSRRATGGTEAF
TRBV7-8	ASSPGTSGRYGVINEQF
TRBV11-3	ASSLDREGGGYT
TRBV6-1	ASSAGTRGLAGQETQY
TRBV7-8	ASSLRTSGGQEY
TRBV7-6	ASSRTGGAGNEQF
TRBV7-3	ASSRLANNSYNEQF
TRBV30	AWSPNSGSNEQF
TRBV9	ASSVVDTGELF
TRBV7-9	ASSFRQGIDTQY
TRBV5-1	ASASRGGTDTQY
TRBV5-4	ASSFYDRREVEQY